This T cell receptor (beta chain) derives from a study of OX40 agonist ivuxolimab in advanced cancers. Study as a whole: Hepatocellular carcinoma, melanoma, renal cell or head and neck cancer affected the dose-escalation patients. At approximately 80% male, the cohort had a mean age of approximately 60 years, ranging from about 20 to 79. Study-wide findings and caveats: More expanded clones were found, on average, in CD8+ than in CD4+ T cells.

Points on this clone: What it binds is not known.

The CDR3 has 13 residues. The V gene lost 4 bases and the J gene lost 2 bases, with 10 bases spanning the gap. Germline assignment: CDR1 SGHNT and CDR2 YYREEE (reference sequence). This table comes from immunoSEQ multiplex PCR, and its TCRdb copy is limited to in-frame clones, with some not included. The data show 77,000 or so clones, about nine tenths seen once. The receptor was derived from an adult with an advanced solid tumor such as melanoma, head and neck, liver or kidney cancer. J is TRBJ2-7 and V is TRBV5-4; the D gene is possibly TRBD1 (7 bases). Here the sequenced sample was CD4+ or CD8+ T cells sorted from blood, taken in a trial of the OX40 agonist ivuxolimab. The CDR3 here is CASSAGQTYEQYF. For the CDR3, the DNA is TGTGCCAGCAGCGCGGGACAGACCTACGAGCAGTACTTC.